This T cell receptor (beta chain) was sequenced in a study of blood T cell repertoires in COVID-19. Whole-study context: COVID-19 samples collected from the United States, Italy and Spain covered acute and convalescent phases. The analysed material was cDNA or gDNA that came from T cells, B-cell-depleted T cells, or PBMCs.

The CDR3 runs 16 residues. The V and J ends lost 2 bases and 5 bases respectively, with 13 bases between them. CDR1 WSHSY and CDR2 SAAADI come from the germline V gene. Authors' analysis steps: Estimated nucleated cell counts came from reference gene primer amplification. Generated by immunoSEQ multiplex PCR, the TCRdb table keeps only in-frame clones and is missing some. V and J calls and clone size are given by that table; D and trimming were obtained from the DNA. The data contain 250,000 or so clones, around 90% of them singletons. The chain combines TRBV10-2 with TRBJ1-6; a possible D gene is TRBD1 (5 bases). Sequencing was performed on PBMCs or T cells enriched from blood (not recorded which). The sequence derives from a woman younger than 45 with acute COVID-19. The CDR3: CASSEGGSSNNSPLHF. In DNA form, the CDR3 reads TGCGCCAGCAGTGAGGGGGGGTCCTCTAATAATTCACCCCTCCACTTT.